The 28 T cell receptor beta chains below all came from one sample that was sequenced in a study of response to subunit inactivated influenza vaccine. TCRdb ran MiXCR on the RT-PCR reads and lists one entry per CDR3 protein. The sample lists over 400,000 distinct CDR3 sequences, 10% to 15% seen once, with under 15% in the top ten. The sequencing here drew on PBMCs from blood, taken about 6 weeks after vaccination. The receptors here all came from a man in his forties or fifties who received an inactivated influenza vaccine.

This clonotype has a count of ten or more. V gene TRBV29-1 combines with J gene TRBJ2-3; D perhaps matches TRBD2 (5 bases). The CDR3 spans 14 residues. Germline V gene data show CDR1 as SQVTM and CDR2 as ANQGSEA. Trimming removed 6 bases at V and 2 bases at J, with 15 bases between. Here the CDR3 reads CSVTTTAPTDTQYF. DNA for the CDR3: TGCAGCGTGACTACCACGGCCCCCACAGATACGCAGTATTTT.

Only a few counts were recorded for this clonotype. A junction boundary mismatches the germline segment, possibly from a read error. The genes are TRBV4-3 and TRBJ2-1; 14 nucleotides match TRBD2. This CDR3 has 18 amino acids. CDR1 is LGHNA and CDR2 is YSLEER in the germline V gene. The CDR3 DNA reads as TGCGCCAGCAGTCAAGGACTAGCGGGGGGCTCCCTCTACAATGAGCAGTTCTTC. This translates into CASSQGLAGGSLYNEQFF.

This clonotype has just a few counts. CDR3 residues: CASSRDRVTIWEKLFF. In DNA, the CDR3 is TGTGCCAGCAGCCGGGACAGGGTGACTATTTGGGAAAAACTGTTTTTT. The V gene is TRBV11-2, the J gene TRBJ1-4, with 9 nucleotides matching TRBD1. CDR3 size: 16 residues. Germline values: CDR1 SGHAT, CDR2 FQNNGV. The V segment lost 5 bases and the J segment 8 bases; nucleotides outside the gene matches: 12. Drawing the rest from reference TRBV11-2 and TRBJ1-4, the complete variable domain is EAGVAQSPRYKIIEKRQSVAFWCNPISGHATLYWYQQILGQGPKLLIQFQNNGVVDDSQLPKDRFSAERLKGVDSTLKIQPAKLEDSAVYLCASSRDRVTIWEKLFFGSGTQLSVL.

There are a few counts of this clonotype. The chain couples TRBV6-1 to TRBJ2-3; D uncertain. Germline values: CDR1 MNHNS, CDR2 SASEGT. V was cut by 6 bases and J by 0 bases, with 13 bases left in between. CDR3 length: 15 amino acids. CDR3 sequence: CASRSKPYSTDTQYF. CDR3 sequence (DNA): TGTGCCAGCAGATCAAAGCCTTACAGCACAGATACGCAGTATTTT.

The rearrangement uses TRBV20-1 and TRBJ2-4, with D hard to call. The CDR3 contains 14 residues. Germline V gene lookup returns CDR1 DFQATT and CDR2 SNEGSKA (reference sequence). Trimming stripped 1 base from V and 7 bases from J, with 14 bases between. CDR3 DNA: TGCAGTGCTAGAGTCCGGACCCCTGGGAACATTCAGTACTTC. It yields the protein CSARVRTPGNIQYF.

In its sample, this clonotype was seen a few times. The chain recombines TRBV12-3 or TRBV12-4 with TRBJ1-2; D is unclear. Deletions cut 3 bases from V and 8 bases from J, with 13 bases between. The CDR3 is 13 amino acids. The CDR3 nucleotides are TGTGCCAGCAGTTTGGTGGGATCTGAGGGCTACACCTTC. The encoded protein is CASSLVGSEGYTF.

A few counts support this clonotype. V and J are TRBV4-1 and TRBJ2-3, with TRBD2 matching 11 bases. V was pared by 3 bases and J by 8 bases, with 7 bases of the junction left unmatched. This CDR3 contains 15 residues. From germline, CDR1 is MGHRA and CDR2 YSYEKL. The CDR3 protein is CASSHGLGTSGTQYF. The CDR3 bases are TGCGCCAGCAGCCACGGCCTCGGGACTAGCGGTACGCAGTATTTT.

In this sample, this clonotype turned up a few times. The genes are TRBV15 and TRBJ1-4; D perhaps matches TRBD1 (6 bases). The CDR3 consists of 15 residues. Germline V gene data show CDR1 as LNHNV and CDR2 as YYDKDF (reference sequence). Trimming left V 11 bases short and J 3 bases short, with 19 bases between. CDR3 residues: CASALGGRPNEKLFF. CDR3 coding DNA: TGTGCCTCGGCCTTAGGGGGTAGACCTAATGAAAAACTGTTTTTT.

This clonotype has more than one count but fewer than ten. The V gene is TRBV6-2 or TRBV6-3, the J gene TRBJ2-7; TRBD1 matches at 7 bases. Germline V gives CDR1 MNHEY, CDR2 SVGEGT. This CDR3 has 14 residues. After removal of 6 bases from V and 2 bases from J, the junction contained 7 bases not matched to a gene. The CDR3: CASRWTGPPYEQYF. Written as DNA, the CDR3 is TGTGCCAGCAGGTGGACAGGACCTCCCTACGAGCAGTACTTC.

There are a few counts of this clonotype. V usage is TRBV19 and J usage is TRBJ2-1, with 10 nucleotides matching TRBD2. The CDR3 totals 17 residues. V lost 1 base, J lost 0 bases, and 3 bases stayed unmatched. Germline CDR1 is LNHDA and CDR2 is SQIVND (reference sequence). The CDR3 DNA is TGTGCCAGTAGTATAGTGGCTAGCGGGAGCTCCTACAATGAGCAGTTCTTC. Translated: CASSIVASGSSYNEQFF.

The sample holds a few counts of this clonotype. The J gene is TRBJ2-1, the V gene TRBV6-1; TRBD2 aligns across 10 bases. The CDR3 is 15 residues long. Looked up from germline, CDR1 is MNHNS and CDR2 is SASEGT. V was pared by 5 bases and J by 3 bases, with 4 bases of the junction left unmatched. The DNA of the CDR3 is TGTGCCAGCAGTAGGGTAGCGGGGGGCTACAATGAGCAGTTCTTC. Protein product: CASSRVAGGYNEQFF.

This clonotype came up a few times. This sequence joins TRBV7-2 and TRBJ1-2, with no clear D. The CDR3 is made up of 12 amino acids. CDR1 is SGHTA and CDR2 is FQGNSA in the germline V gene. V lost 0 bases, J lost 5 bases, and 4 bases lay in between. CDR3 amino acids: CASSLAAYGYTF. The CDR3 DNA reads as TGTGCCAGCAGCTTAGCGGCGTATGGCTACACCTTC.

J is TRBJ2-7 and V is TRBV7-2; TRBD2 agrees at 8 bases. After removal of 0 bases from V and 4 bases from J, the junction contained 5 bases not matched to a gene. CDR1 is SGHTA, CDR2 FQGNSA, per germline. The CDR3 totals 15 residues. This chain's CDR3 is CASSLAPGGGYEQYF. DNA of the CDR3: TGTGCCAGCAGCTTAGCCCCGGGAGGGGGATACGAGCAGTACTTC. Variable domain in full (rest from reference TRBV7-2 and TRBJ2-7): GAGVSQSPSNKVTEKGKDVELRCDPISGHTALYWYRQSLGQGLEFLIYFQGNSAPDKSGLPSDRFSAERTGGSVSTLTIQRTQQEDSAVYLCASSLAPGGGYEQYFGPGTRLTVT.

In regard to this clonotype: The limits of the CDR3 on the DNA are not certain, so only TCRdb's listed CDR3 is given. The genes are TRBV7-9 and TRBJ2-1. CDR1 and CDR2 (germline): SEHNR, FQNEAQ (reference sequence). Counting both end residues, the CDR3 totals 15 amino acids. CDR3 loop: CASSLVGGGNNERFF.

CDR3 region: CASSLDRDLYEQYF. The DNA for the CDR3 is TGTGCCAGCAGCTTAGACAGGGACCTCTACGAGCAGTACTTC. The chain joins TRBV7-2 to TRBJ2-7; TRBD1 might be the D (6 bases). The CDR3 spans 14 residues. The V gene's germline CDR1 is SGHTA and CDR2 FQGNSA. V was trimmed by 1 base and J by 3 bases, leaving 10 bases between them.

The chain carries TRBV2 and TRBJ2-3; D perhaps matches TRBD2 (5 bases). The germline V gene encodes CDR1 SNHLY and CDR2 FYNNEI. V gave up 8 bases and J gave up 0 bases, with 12 bases separating them. This CDR3 is 14 amino acids long. This CDR3 reads CASVRGSSTDTQYF. The DNA for the CDR3 is TGTGCCAGCGTACGAGGGTCGAGCACAGATACGCAGTATTTT.

This clonotype was counted ten times or more. The chain recombines TRBV5-1 with TRBJ2-1; D is possibly TRBD2 (6 bases). CDR3 length: 12 residues. In germline, CDR1 is SGHRS, CDR2 YFSETQ. V lost 2 bases to trimming and J lost 9 bases, with 9 bases between them. The CDR3 DNA is TGCGCCAGCAGCTTCGCGGGAATTGAGCAGTTCTTC. It yields the protein CASSFAGIEQFF.

The chain employs TRBV30 and TRBJ2-7; D uncertain. V was cut by 5 bases and J by 3 bases, with 5 bases left in between. CDR1 is GTSNPN, CDR2 SVGIG, per germline (reference sequence). The CDR3 has 10 amino acids. The chain's CDR3 is CAWGNYEQYF. In nucleotides, the CDR3 is TGTGCCTGGGGAAACTACGAGCAGTACTTC.

This clonotype was seen repeatedly, ten times or more. J is TRBJ2-7 and V is TRBV27; 10 bases are shared with TRBD1. Germline V CDR1 and CDR2: MNHEY, SMNVEV (reference sequence). V shed 5 bases and J 3 bases; nucleotides not matched to a gene: 7. The CDR3 has 15 amino acids. Written as DNA, the CDR3 is TGTGCCAGCAGTATCCTGGGACAGGGGATCTACGAGCAGTACTTC. Translated: CASSILGQGIYEQYF.

J is TRBJ1-1 and V is TRBV5-1, with D perhaps matching TRBD1 (5 bases). Germline V gene data show CDR1 as SGHRS and CDR2 as YFSETQ. CDR3 length: 16 residues. Trimming took off 0 bases at V and 1 base at J, with 13 bases between the two ends. The CDR3 bases are TGCGCCAGCAGCTTGGCCGAGGGGCGGCAGAACACTGAAGCTTTCTTT. Translated: CASSLAEGRQNTEAFF.

This clonotype occurred a few times. The V and J genes are TRBV27 and TRBJ1-4; 10 bases agree with TRBD1. Germline V gives CDR1 MNHEY, CDR2 SMNVEV (reference sequence). The CDR3 has 16 amino acids. V shed 6 bases, J shed 9 bases, and the junction held 13 bases outside the gene matches. The CDR3 DNA reads TGTGCCAGCAGGGAGACAGACAGGGGGCGAGGTAAAAAACTGTTTTTT. It yields the protein CASRETDRGRGKKLFF. The whole variable domain, filled in from reference TRBV27 and TRBJ1-4, reads EAQVTQNPRYLITVTGKKLTVTCSQNMNHEYMSWYRQDPGLGLRQIYYSMNVEVTDKGDVPEGYKVSRKEKRNFPLILESPSPNQTSLYFCASRETDRGRGKKLFFGSGTQLSVL.

This clonotype appeared a few times. V is TRBV5-1 and J is TRBJ2-1; weak D call: TRBD2 (7 bases). The CDR3 extends over 16 amino acids. V was clipped by 7 bases and J by 1 base, with 18 bases between them. CDR1 is SGHRS, CDR2 YFSETQ, per germline. The CDR3 spells CASAGGGGVSYNEQFF. The CDR3 DNA is TGCGCCAGCGCTGGGGGCGGGGGAGTTTCCTACAATGAGCAGTTCTTC.

This clonotype was observed a few times. This chain's CDR3 is CASRGTGQNTEAFF. DNA of the CDR3: TGCGCCAGCAGGGGGACAGGGCAGAACACTGAAGCTTTCTTT. The rearrangement uses TRBV5-1 and TRBJ1-1, with TRBD1 identical over 9 bases. The length of the CDR3 is 14 residues. V lost 5 bases, J lost 1 base, and 3 bases stayed unmatched. Germline CDR1 reads SGHRS; CDR2 reads YFSETQ.

The chain links TRBV4-2 to TRBJ2-3; 13 positions agree with TRBD2. Trimming cost V 1 base and J 11 bases; bases outside gene matches: 12. The CDR3 sequence is 17 residues long. The germline CDR1 and CDR2 sequences are LGHNA and YNFKEQ. CDR3 protein: CASSQVVTGTSGIGQYF. CDR3 DNA sequence: TGTGCCAGCAGCCAAGTGGTAACCGGGACTAGCGGGATTGGGCAGTATTTT.

The chain carries TRBV7-2 and TRBJ1-2; D is ambiguous. Trimming cost V 1 base and J 6 bases, with 9 bases left between them. The CDR3 consists of 13 residues. Germline CDR1 reads SGHTA; CDR2 reads FQGNSA. DNA for the CDR3: TGTGCCAGCAGCTTAGTTCTTCGGGATGGCTACACCTTC. This sequence encodes CASSLVLRDGYTF.

V is TRBV28 and J is TRBJ1-1, with a tentative D call TRBD1 (6 bases). V lost 6 bases and J 7 bases, leaving 24 bases between the germline ends. Germline assignment: CDR1 MDHEN and CDR2 SYDVKM. This CDR3 contains 16 residues. The CDR3 nucleotides read TGTGCCAGCAGCATAAGGGGGGGCTCTCTCGGGGGTGAAGCTTTCTTT. It codes for CASSIRGGSLGGEAFF.

This clonotype was counted a few times. V gene TRBV10-3 combines with J gene TRBJ2-7; a weak D match, TRBD1 (6 bases). Trimming removed 5 bases from V and 3 bases from J, with 14 bases in between. CDR3 size: 14 residues. Germline CDR1 ENHRY, CDR2 SYGVKD. For the CDR3, the DNA is TGTGCCATCAGTTCCGGGACAAACCTCTACGAGCAGTACTTC. Translating it yields CAISSGTNLYEQYF.

This chain links TRBV9 with TRBJ1-6; D is possibly TRBD1 (5 bases). This CDR3 comprises 15 residues. Trimming took 7 bases from V and 4 from J, leaving 15 bases between them. The germline V gene encodes CDR1 SGDLS and CDR2 YYNGEE. As DNA, the CDR3 is TGTGCCAGCGGTCTGGGGCAGGATTATAATTCACCCCTCCACTTT. Protein sequence: CASGLGQDYNSPLHF. Together with reference TRBV9 and TRBJ1-6, the CDR3 gives the full variable domain: DSGVTQTPKHLITATGQRVTLRCSPRSGDLSVYWYQQSLDQGLQFLIQYYNGEERAKGNILERFSAQQFPDLHSELNLSSLELGDSALYFCASGLGQDYNSPLHFGNGTRLTVT.